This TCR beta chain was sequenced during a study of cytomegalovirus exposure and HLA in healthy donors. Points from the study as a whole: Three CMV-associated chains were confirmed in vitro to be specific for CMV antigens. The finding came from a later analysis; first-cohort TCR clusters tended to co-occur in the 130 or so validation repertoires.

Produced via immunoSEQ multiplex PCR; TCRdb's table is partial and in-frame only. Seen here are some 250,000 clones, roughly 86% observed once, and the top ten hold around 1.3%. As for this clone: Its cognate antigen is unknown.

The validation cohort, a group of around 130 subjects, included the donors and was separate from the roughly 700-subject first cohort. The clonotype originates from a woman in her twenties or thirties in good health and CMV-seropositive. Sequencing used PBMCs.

The DNA of the CDR3 is TGTGCCAGCAGCGAGGCTCCCGACAGTGCTTCCTACGAGCAGTACTTC. This sequence encodes CASSEAPDSASYEQYF. The chain joins TRBV9 to TRBJ2-7; maybe TRBD1 (5 bases). CDR3 length: 16 residues. Germline values: CDR1 SGDLS, CDR2 YYNGEE. Trimming shortened V by 3 bases and J by 1 base, and 17 bases separated the two germline ends.